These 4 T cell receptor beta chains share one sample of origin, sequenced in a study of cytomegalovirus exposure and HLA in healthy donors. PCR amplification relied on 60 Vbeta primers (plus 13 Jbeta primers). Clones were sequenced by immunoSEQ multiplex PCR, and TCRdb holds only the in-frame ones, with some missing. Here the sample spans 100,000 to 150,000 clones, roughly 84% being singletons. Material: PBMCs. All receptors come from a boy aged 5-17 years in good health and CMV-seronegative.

CDR3 sequence (DNA): TGTGCCAGCAGTCCTCTAGCGGGCATCACAGATACGCAGTATTTT. Protein sequence: CASSPLAGITDTQYF. V usage is TRBV6-5 and J usage is TRBJ2-3; 8 nucleotides align to TRBD2. After removal of 5 bases from V and 2 bases from J, the junction contained 6 bases not matched to a gene. CDR1 and CDR2 from the germline V gene are MNHEY and SVGAGI. This CDR3 has 15 residues.

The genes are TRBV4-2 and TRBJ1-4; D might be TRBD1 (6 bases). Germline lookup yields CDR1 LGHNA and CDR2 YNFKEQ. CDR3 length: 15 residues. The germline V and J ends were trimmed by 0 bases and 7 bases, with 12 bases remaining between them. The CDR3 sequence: CASSQELTGREKLFF. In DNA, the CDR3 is TGTGCCAGCAGCCAAGAACTCACAGGGCGTGAAAAACTGTTTTTT.

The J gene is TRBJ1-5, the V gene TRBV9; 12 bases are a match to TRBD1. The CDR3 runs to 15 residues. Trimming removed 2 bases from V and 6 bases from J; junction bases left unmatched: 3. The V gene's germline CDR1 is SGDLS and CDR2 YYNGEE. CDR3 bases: TGTGCCAGCAGCGTTGGGACAGGGGGCTTTCAGCCCCAGCATTTT. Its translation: CASSVGTGGFQPQHF.

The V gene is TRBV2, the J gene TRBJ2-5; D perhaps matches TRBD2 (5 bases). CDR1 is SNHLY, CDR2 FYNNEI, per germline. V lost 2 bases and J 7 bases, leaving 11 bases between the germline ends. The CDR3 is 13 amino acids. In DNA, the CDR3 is TGTGCCAGCAGTGAATTAGGGAGTGGGACCCAGTACTTC. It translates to CASSELGSGTQYF.